The entry below describes one T cell receptor (beta chain). The antigen remains undetermined. A read error is possible here, since a much larger clone lies one base away. The data are from a study of regulatory T cells in long-lasting Graves disease. Regarding the study as a whole: Sampling was limited to peripheral blood rather than thyroid tissue. Newly diagnosed patients had higher TCR diversity than persistent Graves' patients did.

The time point here: newly diagnosed GD, antithyroid drugs for less than 3 months. There was RNA extracted from PBMCs, and the TCR library was made from it. The collection involved drawing roughly 10 milliliters of peripheral blood into EDTA tubes. V was trimmed by 10 bases and J by 2 bases, leaving 18 bases between them. The CDR3 is 15 residues long. CDR1 is LNHDA and CDR2 is SQIVND in the germline V gene (reference sequence). Arm-PCR of CDR3 regions with iRepertoire HTBI primers generated TCR beta libraries. TCRdb passed the multiplex PCR reads through MiXCR, listing each CDR3 protein once. The sample consists of 350,000 to 450,000 distinct CDR3 sequences, about 15% of them appearing once. The same data also went into a second study, on T cells in Graves' hyperthyroidism and ophthalmopathy. That publication notes: Hyperthyroidism patients were newly diagnosed, had disease duration under 2 months, and were aged 18 to 65 years.

This receptor was taken from a woman younger than 45 with Graves disease. Sequencing was performed on peripheral blood mononuclear cells (PBMCs), taken at new diagnosis, from a patient treated with antithyroid drugs. V is TRBV19 and J is TRBJ2-1, with a tentative D call TRBD2 (6 bases). CDR3 nucleotides: TGTGCCACCGCCGGACTATCGGCACCCTACAATGAGCAGTTCTTC. The encoded protein is CATAGLSAPYNEQFF.